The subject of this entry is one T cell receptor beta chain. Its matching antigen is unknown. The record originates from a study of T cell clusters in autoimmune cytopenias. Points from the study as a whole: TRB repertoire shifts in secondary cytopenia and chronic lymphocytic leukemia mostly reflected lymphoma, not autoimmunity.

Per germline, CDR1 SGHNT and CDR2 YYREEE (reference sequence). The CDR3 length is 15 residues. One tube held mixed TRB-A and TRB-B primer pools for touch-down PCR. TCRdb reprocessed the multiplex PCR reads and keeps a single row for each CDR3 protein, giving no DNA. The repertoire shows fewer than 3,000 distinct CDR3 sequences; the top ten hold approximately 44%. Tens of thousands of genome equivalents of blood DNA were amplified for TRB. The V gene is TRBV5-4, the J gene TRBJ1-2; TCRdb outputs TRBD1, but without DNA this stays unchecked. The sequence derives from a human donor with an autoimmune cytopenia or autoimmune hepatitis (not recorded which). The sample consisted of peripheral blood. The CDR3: CASSIQGAQNYGYTF.